This T cell receptor (beta chain) stems from a study of blood T cell repertoires in COVID-19 (dated by TCRdb to about 2020). Regarding the study in general: Samples from collaborators originated in the United States, Italy and Spain and spanned both the acute and convalescent phases of COVID-19. The prospective study material was composed of cDNA or gDNA derived from T cells, B-cell-depleted T cells, or PBMCs. Subjects who had been exposed to COVID-19, were actively infected with it, or had recovered from it provided the deeply sampled blood TCRbeta repertoires that made up the dataset. The repertoires were released in a freely available public database meant as a resource for research on the immune response to SARS-CoV-2. Samples came from the ongoing ImmuneRACE study (first 160 participants) plus 1,254 subjects from 6 global collaborators. Nearly every sample came with metadata listing a de-identified subject ID, COVID-19 status, age in years and sex. Where available, HLA class I and class II types were obtained from metadata supplied by the sample provider rather than from assay-based typing. Study-level results and caveats: The quantity of clinical and demographic metadata differed by source and by participant and was supplied without curation.

Samples from volunteer blood donors who had recovered from COVID-19 were contributed by a second Seattle source. The collaborating institutions used their own protocols to collect whole blood in K2EDTA tubes. For TCRbeta analysis, collaborators shipped samples in one of three forms: frozen whole blood, isolated PBMCs, or DNA extracted from either of those sample types. The immunoSEQ Assay, a bias-controlled multiplex PCR, was used to amplify TCRbeta CDR3 regions from genomic DNA. The authors' analysis ran thus. The number of nucleated cells in each sample was estimated from the amplification of reference gene primers within the assay. To quantify the absolute abundance of each unique TCRbeta CDR3 rearrangement, sequence reads were collapsed and filtered. For each sample, productive Simpson clonality was calculated as the square root of Simpson's diversity index over productive rearrangements. This is the immuneACCESS table as TCRdb keeps it, with only in-frame sequences that have V and J called. A part of the clones is gone; compared with another copy, unresolved V genes explain less than half, and the rest is unexplained. V, J and clone size are taken as reported in that table, and D and trimming were inferred from the DNA itself. The sample table lists fewer than 200,000 clones, approximately 85% of them with a count of one. Together, the top ten hold 0.95% to 1.5% of the sample.

The CDR3 spans 16 residues, from the cysteine through the phenylalanine. The kept DNA is CDR3 alone, 48 bases in frame from the first base. Trimming takes 6 bases off V and 7 bases off J; junction bases not matched to a gene: 12. The CDR1 and CDR2 encoded by the germline V gene are SGHTA and FQGNSA. Remarks on this clone: The target of this receptor is not known. Per-base qualities were not stored, and no clone one base away is much larger.

The rearrangement joined TRBV7-2 to TRBJ1-4, and TRBD1 matches 9 of the central bases. This sequence was found in a man between 60 and 75 years old who had recovered from COVID-19. Sequencing input: peripheral blood. The DNA reads as follows: TGTGCCAGCAGGGGGACAGGGTTCGTACGTGGTGAAAAACTGTTTTTT. It translates to CASRGTGFVRGEKLFF.